What follows is one TCR beta chain and its context. The CDR3 is made up of 13 amino acids. Trimming left V 0 bases short and J 8 bases short, with 10 bases between. CDR1 is GTSNPN, CDR2 SVGIG, per germline (reference sequence). Seattle patient enrollment occurred during active infection, with longitudinal follow-up thereafter. Original analysis: From reference gene primer amplification, estimates of nucleated cell counts were derived. Sequenced by immunoSEQ multiplex PCR; TCRdb stores in-frame clones only, minus some. Clonal size and the V and J genes are those of that table, whereas D and trimming came from the DNA. There are 200,000 to 250,000 clones in the sample; approximately 86% occur only once, and roughly 1.3% lies in the top ten. This record comes from a study of blood T cell repertoires in COVID-19. Study background: PBMCs, B-cell-depleted T cells, or T cells were the source of the cDNA or gDNA that made up the material.

The gene calls are TRBV30 and TRBJ1-4, with a tentative D call TRBD1 (5 bases). The sequence came from a woman under 40 with COVID-19, enrolled during active disease. Sequenced material: peripheral blood. This chain's CDR3 is CAWSVLGGEKLFF. The DNA of the CDR3 is TGTGCCTGGAGTGTACTGGGGGGAGAAAAACTGTTTTTT. Full variable domain (remainder filled in from reference TRBV30 and TRBJ1-4): SQTIHQWPATLVQPVGSPLSLECTVEGTSNPNLYWYRQAAGRGLQLLFYSVGIGQISSEVPQNLSASRPQDRQFILSSKKLLLSDSGFYLCAWSVLGGEKLFFGSGTQLSVL.